The following is a T cell receptor beta chain sequence with its context. The antigen remains undetermined. The data originate from a study of T cell responses to AZD1222 COVID-19 vaccine. General study findings and limits: Once two AZD1222 doses were given, Spike-specific TCR breadth and depth went up. A mostly white British donor set with more females was recruited, and clonal diversity was possibly underestimated.

Clones were read by immunoSEQ multiplex PCR, and TCRdb kept only the in-frame ones, dropping some. The sample records roughly 85,000 clones, 90% being singletons. Trimming pared 1 base from V and 3 bases from J, leaving 7 bases between. This CDR3 has 13 residues. Germline V CDR1 and CDR2: LGHDT, YNNKEL (reference sequence). Pooling of second doses given at about 4 or about 12 weeks was done. The TCR sequence derives from an adult who received the AZD1222 COVID-19 vaccine. The chain couples TRBV3-1 (or the pseudogene TRBV3-2) to TRBJ2-7, with D unclear. Sequenced material: peripheral blood, taken 28 days after the second AZD1222 dose. In nucleotides, the CDR3 is TGTGCCAGCAGCCAAGGCCTTCACTACGAGCAGTACTTC. As protein: CASSQGLHYEQYF.